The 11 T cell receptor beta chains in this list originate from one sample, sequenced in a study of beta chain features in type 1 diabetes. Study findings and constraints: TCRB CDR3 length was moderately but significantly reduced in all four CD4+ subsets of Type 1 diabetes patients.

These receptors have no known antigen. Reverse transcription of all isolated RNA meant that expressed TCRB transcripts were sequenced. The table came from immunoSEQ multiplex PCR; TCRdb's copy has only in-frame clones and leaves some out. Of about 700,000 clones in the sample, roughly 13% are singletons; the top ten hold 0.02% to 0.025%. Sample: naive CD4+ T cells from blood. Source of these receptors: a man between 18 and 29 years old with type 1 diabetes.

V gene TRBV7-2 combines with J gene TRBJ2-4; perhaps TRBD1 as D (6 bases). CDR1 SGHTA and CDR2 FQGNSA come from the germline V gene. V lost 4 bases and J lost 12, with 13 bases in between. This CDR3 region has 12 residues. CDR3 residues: CASSSYGTTQYF. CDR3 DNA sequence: TGTGCCAGCAGCTCTTACGGGACAACTCAGTACTTC.

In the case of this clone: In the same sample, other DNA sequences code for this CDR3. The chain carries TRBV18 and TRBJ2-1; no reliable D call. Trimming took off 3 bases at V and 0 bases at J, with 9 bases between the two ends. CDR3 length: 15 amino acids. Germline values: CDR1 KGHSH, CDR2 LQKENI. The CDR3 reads CASSPRRSSYNEQFF. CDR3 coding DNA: TGTGCCAGCTCACCGCGGCGGAGCTCCTACAATGAGCAGTTCTTC.

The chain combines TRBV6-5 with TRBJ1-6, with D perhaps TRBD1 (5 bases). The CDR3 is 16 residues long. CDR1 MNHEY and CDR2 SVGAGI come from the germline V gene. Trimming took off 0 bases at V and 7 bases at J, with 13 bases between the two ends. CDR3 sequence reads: CASSYSGRGENSPLHF. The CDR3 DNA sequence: TGTGCCAGCAGTTACTCGGGTCGAGGGGAGAATTCACCCCTCCACTTT.

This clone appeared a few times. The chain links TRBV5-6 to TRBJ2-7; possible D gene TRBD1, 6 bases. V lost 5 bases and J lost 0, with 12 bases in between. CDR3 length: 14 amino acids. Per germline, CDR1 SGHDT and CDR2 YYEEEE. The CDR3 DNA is TGTGCCAGCAGTAGGGGACAACCCTCCTACGAGCAGTACTTC. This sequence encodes CASSRGQPSYEQYF.

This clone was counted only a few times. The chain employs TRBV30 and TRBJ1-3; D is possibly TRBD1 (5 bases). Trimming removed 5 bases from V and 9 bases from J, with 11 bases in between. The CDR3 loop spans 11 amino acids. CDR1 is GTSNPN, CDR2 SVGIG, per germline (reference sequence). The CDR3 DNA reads TGTGCCTGGGCCCGCGGGGGCACCATATATTTT. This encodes CAWARGGTIYF.

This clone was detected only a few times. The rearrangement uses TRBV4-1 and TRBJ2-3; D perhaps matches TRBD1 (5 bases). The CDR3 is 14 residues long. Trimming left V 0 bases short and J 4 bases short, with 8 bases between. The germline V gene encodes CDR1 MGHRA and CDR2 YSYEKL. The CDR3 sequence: CASSQDGAADTQYF. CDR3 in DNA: TGCGCCAGCAGCCAAGATGGGGCGGCAGATACGCAGTATTTT.

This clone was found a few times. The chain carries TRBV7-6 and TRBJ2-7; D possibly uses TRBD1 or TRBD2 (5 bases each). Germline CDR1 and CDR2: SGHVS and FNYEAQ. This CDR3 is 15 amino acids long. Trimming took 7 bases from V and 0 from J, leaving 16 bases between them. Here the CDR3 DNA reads TGTGCCAGCACCCTCGGGGCGGAACTCTCCTACGAGCAGTACTTC. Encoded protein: CASTLGAELSYEQYF.

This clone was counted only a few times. DNA for the CDR3: TGTGCCTGGAGTGGACAGGCTGGGATTGAAGCTTTCTTT. Translating gives CAWSGQAGIEAFF. This sequence joins TRBV30 and TRBJ1-1, with D maybe TRBD1 (6 bases). V was clipped by 1 base and J by 7 bases, with 13 bases between them. Germline V gene sequence: CDR1 GTSNPN, CDR2 SVGIG (reference sequence). The CDR3 runs 13 residues.

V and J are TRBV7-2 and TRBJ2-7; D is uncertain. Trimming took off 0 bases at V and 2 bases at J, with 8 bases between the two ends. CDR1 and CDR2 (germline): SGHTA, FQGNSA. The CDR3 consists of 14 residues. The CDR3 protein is CASSLAFGPYEQYF. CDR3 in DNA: TGTGCCAGCAGCTTAGCCTTCGGGCCCTACGAGCAGTACTTC.

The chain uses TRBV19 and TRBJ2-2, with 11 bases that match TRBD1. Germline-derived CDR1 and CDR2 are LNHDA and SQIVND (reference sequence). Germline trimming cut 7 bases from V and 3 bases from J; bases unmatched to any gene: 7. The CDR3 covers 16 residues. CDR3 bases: TGTGCCAGTACTCTGGACAGGGGGCCTTACACCGGGGAGCTGTTTTTT. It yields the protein CASTLDRGPYTGELFF.

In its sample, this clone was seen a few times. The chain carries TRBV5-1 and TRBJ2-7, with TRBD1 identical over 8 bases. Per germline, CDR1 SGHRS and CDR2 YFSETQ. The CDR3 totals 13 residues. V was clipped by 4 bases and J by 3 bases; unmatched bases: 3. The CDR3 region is CASSDGQGYEQYF. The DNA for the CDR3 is TGCGCCAGCAGCGACGGACAGGGCTACGAGCAGTACTTC.